Given below is one T cell receptor beta chain in context. Its target is not known. The junction does not match germline at one end; this may be a read error. Germline V gene sequence: CDR1 SEHNR, CDR2 FQNEAQ (reference sequence). The CDR3 consists of 15 residues. This record comes from a study of cytomegalovirus exposure and HLA in healthy donors. Study-wide results and caveats: In a later analysis, at a false discovery rate of 0.05, about 17,000 TCR beta sequences matched HLA alleles. Rare sequences made up most TCRs, while some public TCRs were found in many donors.

Vbeta (60) and Jbeta (13) primers were used in the PCR. TCRdb's table, derived via immunoSEQ multiplex PCR, lists solely in-frame clones and lacks some. The table records about 130,000 clones, roughly 75% of them present only once. The TCR was taken from a woman in her forties or fifties in good health and CMV-seronegative. This sequence joins TRBV7-9 and TRBJ2-1; TRBD1 might be the D (6 bases). The sample was PBMCs. CDR3 region: CSSSSEGDGYNEQFF. In nucleotides, the CDR3 is TGTTCCAGCAGCTCCGAGGGGGACGGGTACAATGAGCAGTTCTTC.